One sample yielded the 21 T cell receptor beta chains listed below, sequenced in a study of post-analysis software for immune sequencing data. Overall study findings and caveats: Roughly five TRBV segments appeared more often in patients than in controls, and TRBV5-6, TRBV5-1 and TRBV20-1 were among these.

These TCRs' antigens remain unknown. Carried by the TCR beta cDNA libraries were unique molecular identifiers. TCRdb re-analysed the PCR reads in MiXCR, keeping a single row per CDR3 protein. This sample has about 200,000 distinct CDR3 sequences, with over 25% found just once. The material sequenced was blood. All receptors derive from a girl aged 2-17 years with multiple sclerosis.

A word on this clonotype: Since a much larger clone is just one base distant, this may be a read error. J is TRBJ2-5 and V is TRBV7-8; D call uncertain. CDR1 is SGHVS, CDR2 FQNEAQ, per germline. There are 13 residues in the CDR3. The CDR3 nucleotides are TGTGCCAGCAGCTTGGGTTTCCAAGAGACCCAGCACTTC. Its translation: CASSLGFQETQHF.

As for this clonotype: Being one base from a much bigger clone, this may be a read error. This chain uses TRBV12-3 or TRBV12-4 with TRBJ1-2, with a possible D match to TRBD1 (6 bases). The CDR3 has 14 amino acids. The ends were cut back, 6 bases at V and 8 bases at J, with 19 bases in the middle. DNA of the CDR3: TGTGCCAGCAGGTATCAACAGGGAGCAGGCGGCTACACCTTC. It codes for CASRYQQGAGGYTF.

There are many counts of this clonotype. The chain employs TRBV7-2 and TRBJ2-7; a possible D gene is TRBD2 (6 bases). CDR3 size: 14 residues. Trimming pared 1 base from V and 3 bases from J, leaving 10 bases between. Per the germline V gene, CDR1 is SGHTA and CDR2 is FQGNSA. DNA of the CDR3: TGTGCCAGCAGCTTAGGCGGGACTGGCTACGAGCAGTACTTC. It yields the protein CASSLGGTGYEQYF.

This clonotype was recorded many times. The rearrangement links TRBV20-1 to TRBJ2-1, with 8 bases identical to TRBD2. Germline V gene data show CDR1 as DFQATT and CDR2 as SNEGSKA (reference sequence). This CDR3 region has 14 residues. V dropped 5 bases and J dropped 9; count of bases not matched to a gene: 12. The CDR3 is CSAPQAGVIVEQFF. DNA for the CDR3: TGCAGTGCTCCCCAAGCGGGAGTGATTGTTGAGCAGTTCTTC.

On this clonotype: One base away lies a much larger clone, so this may be a sequencing read error. The chain employs TRBV29-1 and TRBJ1-2; D not certain. The germline V gene encodes CDR1 SQVTM and CDR2 ANQGSEA. Trimming took off 4 bases at V and 8 bases at J, with 17 bases between the two ends. This CDR3 is built from 13 residues. The CDR3 sequence is CSVGGAGRKGYTF. DNA of the CDR3: TGCAGCGTTGGGGGTGCGGGGAGAAAGGGCTACACCTTC. Variable domain in full (rest from reference TRBV29-1 and TRBJ1-2): SAVISQKPSRDICQRGTSLTIQCQVDSQVTMMFWYRQQPGQSLTLIATANQGSEATYESGFVIDKFPISRPNLTFSTLTVSNMSPEDSSIYLCSVGGAGRKGYTFGSGTRLTVV.

The chain has TRBV29-1 and TRBJ2-7, with TRBD1 matching 11 bases. With 2 bases clipped from V and 6 bases from J, the junction kept 3 bases outside the gene matches. Germline loops: CDR1 SQVTM, CDR2 ANQGSEA. CDR3 length: 13 amino acids. The CDR3 nucleotides read TGCAGCGTTGAAAGGACAGGGGGCGTCGAGCAGTACTTC. It yields the protein CSVERTGGVEQYF.

This clonotype occurred many times. CDR3 bases: TGTGCCACCTTAGTGACGCTGTCAGCGGCGGCTAACTATGGCTACACCTTC. It translates to CATLVTLSAAANYGYTF. The V gene is TRBV2, the J gene TRBJ1-2; D not certain. The V end lost 10 bases, the J end lost 0 bases, and 24 bases lay between the germline ends. CDR3 size: 17 residues. Germline V gives CDR1 SNHLY, CDR2 FYNNEI.

This clonotype was recorded many times. The chain combines TRBV20-1 with TRBJ1-1; D is ambiguous. This CDR3 is 12 amino acids long. With 7 bases removed from V and 1 base from J, the gap between germline ends came to 10 bases. Germline V gene sequence: CDR1 DFQATT, CDR2 SNEGSKA (reference sequence). As DNA, the CDR3 is TGCAGTGAGCACGCACCGAACACTGAAGCTTTCTTT. Protein sequence: CSEHAPNTEAFF.

On this clonotype: A read error is possible here, since a much larger clone lies one base away. The chain couples TRBV29-1 to TRBJ2-1; D is perhaps TRBD1 (5 bases). The closer fit of TRBJ2-7 to the DNA end suggests the J call may be wrong. The CDR3 runs to 13 residues. Germline CDR1 SQVTM, CDR2 ANQGSEA. DNA for the CDR3: TGCAGCGTGTCCAAGGGGAACTACAATGAGCAGTACTTC. Translation: CSVSKGNYNEQYF.

This clonotype was picked up many times. The chain joins TRBV9 to TRBJ2-4, with D possibly being TRBD1 (6 bases). V was trimmed by 0 bases and J by 7 bases, leaving 11 bases between them. CDR1 is SGDLS and CDR2 is YYNGEE in the germline V gene. The CDR3 sequence is 14 residues long. CDR3 coding DNA: TGTGCCAGCAGCGTAGGTTGGGGGCCGAACATTCAGTACTTC. It codes for CASSVGWGPNIQYF.

To note about this clonotype: Given a much more abundant clone one base away, this may be a read error. The chain carries TRBV29-1 and TRBJ2-1; 9 bases align to TRBD2. Germline V gene lookup returns CDR1 SQVTM and CDR2 ANQGSEA. The CDR3 sequence is 17 residues long. V shed 3 bases, J shed 0 bases, and the junction held 9 bases outside the gene matches. The CDR3 loop is CSVDGLAKPDSYNEQFF. CDR3 bases: TGCAGCGTTGACGGACTAGCGAAACCTGACTCCTACAATGAGCAGTTCTTC.

This clonotype was counted ten times or more. The chain carries TRBV6-5 and TRBJ2-7; 7 bases are shared with TRBD1. This CDR3 comprises 16 residues. The trim removed 2 bases at V and 5 bases at J, leaving 12 bases unmatched. Per germline, CDR1 MNHEY and CDR2 SVGAGI. The CDR3 region has the DNA TGTGCCAGCAGTTACCGGGCCAGACAGGGCCGGAACGAGCAGTACTTC. Translation gives CASSYRARQGRNEQYF.

This clonotype has a count of ten or more. At one boundary the junction diverges from the germline segment, which might be a read error. The chain links TRBV11-2 to TRBJ2-5; D uncertain. There are 13 residues in the CDR3. Germline assignment: CDR1 SGHAT and CDR2 FQNNGV. The CDR3 nucleotides read TGTGCCAGCAGCTTAGGTCTCCAAGGGACCCAGTACTTC. Translation gives CASSLGLQGTQYF.

V gene TRBV28 combines with J gene TRBJ2-4; D could derive from TRBD1 or TRBD2 (5 bases each). Germline CDR1 reads MDHEN; CDR2 reads SYDVKM. CDR3 length equals 17 residues. Trimming took 2 bases from V and 0 from J, leaving 14 bases between them. For the CDR3, the DNA is TGTGCCAGCAGTTTAGCGGACGGGGCCTTAGCCAAAAACATTCAGTACTTC. It specifies CASSLADGALAKNIQYF. Variable domain in full (rest from reference TRBV28 and TRBJ2-4): DVKVTQSSRYLVKRTGEKVFLECVQDMDHENMFWYRQDPGLGLRLIYFSYDVKMKEKGDIPEGYSVSREKKERFSLILESASTNQTSMYLCASSLADGALAKNIQYFGAGTRLSVL.

Ten or more counts support this clonotype. The rearrangement links TRBV5-1 to TRBJ2-7; D gene unclear. The V gene lost 4 bases and the J gene lost 0 bases, with 2 bases spanning the gap. CDR3 length: 11 residues. Germline V gene data show CDR1 as SGHRS and CDR2 as YFSETQ. CDR3 in DNA: TGCGCCAGCAGCCACTCCTACGAGCAGTACTTC. Protein product: CASSHSYEQYF.

This clonotype has just a few counts. The chain uses TRBV4-2 and TRBJ1-5, with TRBD1 matching over 9 bases. Losses at the gene ends were 5 bases for V and 4 bases for J; bases not matched to a gene: 9. The CDR3 extends over 16 amino acids. From germline, CDR1 is LGHNA and CDR2 YNFKEQ. The CDR3 DNA reads as TGTGCCAGCAGCGCGTTCTGGGACAGGGTGAATCAGCCCCAGCATTTT. This translates into CASSAFWDRVNQPQHF.

This chain joins TRBV7-2 and TRBJ2-1; 9 nucleotides align to TRBD2. In germline, CDR1 is SGHTA, CDR2 FQGNSA. Trimming at V came to 1 base and at J to 6 bases, leaving 7 bases not matched to a gene. This CDR3 contains 16 residues. CDR3 loop: CASSLEGGGALNEQFF. For the CDR3, the DNA is TGTGCCAGCAGCTTAGAAGGCGGGGGGGCGCTCAATGAGCAGTTCTTC.

This clonotype has a count of ten or more. The chain combines TRBV25-1 with TRBJ2-7; unclear D gene. The CDR3 loop spans 11 amino acids. CDR1 is MGHDK, CDR2 SYGVNS, per germline. Trimming removed 3 bases from V and 3 bases from J, with 3 bases in between. The CDR3 DNA reads as TGTGCCAGCAGTGACCGCTACGAGCAGTACTTC. It encodes CASSDRYEQYF.

This clonotype was counted a few times. The CDR3 region is CASSLRLDTQYF. The CDR3 nucleotides are TGTGCCAGCAGCCTTCGACTAGATACGCAGTATTTT. The chain links TRBV11-2 to TRBJ2-3; no definite D call. CDR1 and CDR2 from the germline V gene are SGHAT and FQNNGV. The CDR3 contains 12 residues. V lost 5 bases and J 5 bases, leaving 8 bases between the germline ends.

Ten or more counts support this clonotype. J is TRBJ2-7 and V is TRBV4-2; D not certain. CDR3 length: 15 amino acids. Germline CDR1 reads LGHNA; CDR2 reads YNFKEQ. V gave up 0 bases and J gave up 2 bases, with 11 bases separating them. The chain's CDR3 is CASSQDGLAAYEQYF. Written as DNA, the CDR3 is TGTGCCAGCAGCCAAGATGGCCTGGCAGCCTACGAGCAGTACTTC.

The rearrangement joins TRBV6-5 to TRBJ1-6; no definite D call. CDR1 MNHEY and CDR2 SVGAGI come from the germline V gene. The germline V and J ends were trimmed by 0 bases and 9 bases, with 12 bases remaining between them. The CDR3 is 15 residues long. CDR3 nucleotide sequence: TGTGCCAGCAGTTACTCGTCGCAGTATCCTTCACCCCTCCACTTT. Protein sequence: CASSYSSQYPSPLHF.